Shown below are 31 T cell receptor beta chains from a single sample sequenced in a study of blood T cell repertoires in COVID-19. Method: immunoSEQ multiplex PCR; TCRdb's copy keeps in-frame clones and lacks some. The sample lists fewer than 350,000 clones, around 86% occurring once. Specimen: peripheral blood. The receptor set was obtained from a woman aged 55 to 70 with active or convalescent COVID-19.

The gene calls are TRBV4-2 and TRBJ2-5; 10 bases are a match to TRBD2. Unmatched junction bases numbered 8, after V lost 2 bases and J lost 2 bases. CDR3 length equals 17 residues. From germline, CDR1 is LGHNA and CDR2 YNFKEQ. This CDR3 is CASSQFQLAGEQETQYF. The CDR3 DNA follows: TGTGCCAGCAGCCAATTTCAGCTAGCGGGGGAGCAAGAGACCCAGTACTTC.

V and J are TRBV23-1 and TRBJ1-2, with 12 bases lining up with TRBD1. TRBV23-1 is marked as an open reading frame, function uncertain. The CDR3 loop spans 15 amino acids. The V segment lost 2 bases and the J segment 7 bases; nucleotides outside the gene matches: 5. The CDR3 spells CASSQGTGGIGGYTF. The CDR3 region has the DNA TGCGCCAGCAGTCAAGGGACAGGGGGCATCGGTGGCTACACCTTC.

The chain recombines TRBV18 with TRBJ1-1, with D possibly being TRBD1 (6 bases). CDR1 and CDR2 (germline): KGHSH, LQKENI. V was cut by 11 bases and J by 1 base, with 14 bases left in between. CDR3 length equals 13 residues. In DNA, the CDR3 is TGTGCCGGCCTGGGGACACGGAACACTGAAGCTTTCTTT. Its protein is CAGLGTRNTEAFF. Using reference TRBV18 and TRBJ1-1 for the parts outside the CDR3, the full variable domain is NAGVMQNPRHLVRRRGQEARLRCSPMKGHSHVYWYRQLPEEGLKFMVYLQKENIIDESGMPKERFSAEFPKEGPSILRIQQVVRGDSAAYFCAGLGTRNTEAFFGQGTRLTVV.

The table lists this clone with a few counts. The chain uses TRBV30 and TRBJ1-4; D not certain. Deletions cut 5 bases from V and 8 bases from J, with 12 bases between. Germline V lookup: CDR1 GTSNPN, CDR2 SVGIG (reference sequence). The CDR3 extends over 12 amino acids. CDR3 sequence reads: CAWGPPREKLFF. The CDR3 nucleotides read TGTGCCTGGGGGCCACCGCGCGAAAAACTGTTTTTT.

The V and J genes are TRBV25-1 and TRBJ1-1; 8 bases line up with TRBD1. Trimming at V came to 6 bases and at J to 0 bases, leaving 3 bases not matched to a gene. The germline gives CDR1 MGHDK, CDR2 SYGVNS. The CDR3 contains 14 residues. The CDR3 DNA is TGTGCCAGCAGCCGGACAGGGTTGAACACTGAAGCTTTCTTT. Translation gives CASSRTGLNTEAFF.

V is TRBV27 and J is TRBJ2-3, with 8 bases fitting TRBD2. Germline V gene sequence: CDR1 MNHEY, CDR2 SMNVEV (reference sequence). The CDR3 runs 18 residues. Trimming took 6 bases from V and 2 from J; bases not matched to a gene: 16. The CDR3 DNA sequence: TGTGCCAGCAGGAGGGCGGGGGGAATCCGACTAGTCACAGATACGCAGTATTTT. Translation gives CASRRAGGIRLVTDTQYF.

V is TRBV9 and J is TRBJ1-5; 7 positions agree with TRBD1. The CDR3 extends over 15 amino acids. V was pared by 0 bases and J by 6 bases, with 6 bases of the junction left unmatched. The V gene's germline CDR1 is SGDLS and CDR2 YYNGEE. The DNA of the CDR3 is TGTGCCAGCAGCGTAGAGGACAGGATGGGTCAGCCCCAGCATTTT. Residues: CASSVEDRMGQPQHF.

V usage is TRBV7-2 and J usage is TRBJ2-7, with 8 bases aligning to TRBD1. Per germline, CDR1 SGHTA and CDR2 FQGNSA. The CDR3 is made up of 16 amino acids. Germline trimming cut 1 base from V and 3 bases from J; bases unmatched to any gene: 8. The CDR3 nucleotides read TGTGCCAGCAGCTTAGTCGTCGACAGGGGTCACTACGAGCAGTACTTC. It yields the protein CASSLVVDRGHYEQYF.

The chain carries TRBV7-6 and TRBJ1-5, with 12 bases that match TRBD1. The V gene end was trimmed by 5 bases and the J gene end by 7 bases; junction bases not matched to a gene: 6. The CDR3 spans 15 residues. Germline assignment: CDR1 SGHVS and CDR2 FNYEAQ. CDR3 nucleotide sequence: TGTGCCAGCAGCAGAGGGACAGGGGGCCTGCAGCCCCAGCATTTT. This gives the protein CASSRGTGGLQPQHF.

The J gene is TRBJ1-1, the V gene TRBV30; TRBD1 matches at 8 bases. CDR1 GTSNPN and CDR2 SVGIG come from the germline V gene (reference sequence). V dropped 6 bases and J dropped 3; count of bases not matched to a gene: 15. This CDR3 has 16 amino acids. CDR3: CACLTGASPVDTEAFF. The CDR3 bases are TGTGCCTGCTTGACAGGGGCTTCTCCCGTGGACACTGAAGCTTTCTTT.

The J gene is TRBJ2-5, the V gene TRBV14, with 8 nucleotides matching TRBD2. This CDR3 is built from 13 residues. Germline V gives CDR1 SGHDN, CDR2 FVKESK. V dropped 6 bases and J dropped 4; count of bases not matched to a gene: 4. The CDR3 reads CASRPAGGETQYF. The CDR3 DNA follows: TGTGCCAGCAGGCCGGCGGGGGGAGAGACCCAGTACTTC.

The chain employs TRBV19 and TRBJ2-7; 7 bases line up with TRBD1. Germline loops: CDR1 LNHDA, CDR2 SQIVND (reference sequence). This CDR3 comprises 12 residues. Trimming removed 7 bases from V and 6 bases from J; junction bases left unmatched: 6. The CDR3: CASNRGDGEQYF. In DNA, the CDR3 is TGTGCCAGTAACAGGGGAGATGGCGAGCAGTACTTC.

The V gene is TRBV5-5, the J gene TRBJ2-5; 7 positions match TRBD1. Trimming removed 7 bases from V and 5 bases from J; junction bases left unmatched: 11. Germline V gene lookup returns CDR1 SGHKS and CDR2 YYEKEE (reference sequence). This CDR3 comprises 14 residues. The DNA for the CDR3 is TGTGCCAGCTACCGACAGGGCGGTTCGGAGACCCAGTACTTC. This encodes CASYRQGGSETQYF.

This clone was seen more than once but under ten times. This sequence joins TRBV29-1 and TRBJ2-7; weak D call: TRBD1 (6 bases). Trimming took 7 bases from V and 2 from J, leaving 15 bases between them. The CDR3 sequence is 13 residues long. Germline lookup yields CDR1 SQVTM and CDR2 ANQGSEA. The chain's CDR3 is CSASSDSPYEQYF. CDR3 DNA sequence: TGCAGCGCCAGTTCGGACAGCCCCTACGAGCAGTACTTC.

CDR3 sequence: CASNQDRGVNSPLHF. For the CDR3, the DNA is TGTGCCAGCAACCAGGACAGGGGAGTCAATTCACCCCTCCACTTT. The V call is TRBV27, the J call TRBJ1-6; TRBD1 agrees at 9 bases. The length of the CDR3 is 15 residues. Germline V gene lookup returns CDR1 MNHEY and CDR2 SMNVEV (reference sequence). V was pared by 7 bases and J by 7 bases, with 8 bases of the junction left unmatched.

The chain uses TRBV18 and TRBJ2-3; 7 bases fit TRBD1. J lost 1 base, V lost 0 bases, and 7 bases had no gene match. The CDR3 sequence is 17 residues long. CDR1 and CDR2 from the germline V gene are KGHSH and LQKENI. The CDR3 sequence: CASSPPLTGDRTDTQYF. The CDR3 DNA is TGTGCCAGCTCACCACCGTTAACAGGGGATCGCACAGATACGCAGTATTTT.

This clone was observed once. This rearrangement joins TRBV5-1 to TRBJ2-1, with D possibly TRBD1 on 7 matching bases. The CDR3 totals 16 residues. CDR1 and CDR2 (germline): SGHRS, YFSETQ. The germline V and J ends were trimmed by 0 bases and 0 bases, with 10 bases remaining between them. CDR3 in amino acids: CASSLAQGGSYNEQFF. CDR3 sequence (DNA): TGCGCCAGCAGCTTGGCTCAGGGGGGCTCCTACAATGAGCAGTTCTTC.

The CDR3 loop is CASSPGGNEQFF. The CDR3 DNA reads TGTGCCAGCAGCCCAGGGGGCAATGAGCAGTTCTTC. This sequence joins TRBV7-9 and TRBJ2-1, with TRBD1 identical over 7 bases. From germline, CDR1 is SEHNR and CDR2 FQNEAQ (reference sequence). The CDR3 runs to 12 residues. J gave up 6 bases and V 5 bases, and 1 base lay outside the gene matches.

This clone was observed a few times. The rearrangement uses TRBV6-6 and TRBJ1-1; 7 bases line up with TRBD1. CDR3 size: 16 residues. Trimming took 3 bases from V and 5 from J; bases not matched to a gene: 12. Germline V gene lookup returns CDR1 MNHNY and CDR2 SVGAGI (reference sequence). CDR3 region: CASSYRVEGARTEAFF. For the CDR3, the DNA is TGTGCCAGCAGTTATAGGGTCGAGGGGGCGCGTACTGAAGCTTTCTTT.

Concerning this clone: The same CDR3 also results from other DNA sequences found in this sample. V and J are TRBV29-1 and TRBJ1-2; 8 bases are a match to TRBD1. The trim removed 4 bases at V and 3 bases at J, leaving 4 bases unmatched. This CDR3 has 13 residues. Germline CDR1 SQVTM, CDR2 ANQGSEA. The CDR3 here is CSVGTGGDYGYTF. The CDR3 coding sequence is TGCAGCGTTGGAACAGGGGGTGACTATGGCTACACCTTC.

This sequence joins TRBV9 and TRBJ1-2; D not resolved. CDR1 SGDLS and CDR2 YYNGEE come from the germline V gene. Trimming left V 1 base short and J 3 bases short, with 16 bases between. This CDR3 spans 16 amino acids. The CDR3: CASSVSAGSRHYGYTF. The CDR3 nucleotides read TGTGCCAGCAGCGTATCGGCAGGATCAAGGCACTATGGCTACACCTTC.

The CDR3 DNA follows: TGTGCCAGCAGCCGGTCTTCGTCTGGGCGGGGAGCCCAAGAGACCCAGTACTTC. Its protein product is CASSRSSSGRGAQETQYF. This rearrangement joins TRBV4-2 to TRBJ2-5; D perhaps matches TRBD2 (6 bases). The CDR3 extends over 18 amino acids. Germline V gene data show CDR1 as LGHNA and CDR2 as YNFKEQ. The germline V and J ends were trimmed by 4 bases and 1 base, with 22 bases remaining between them.

The CDR3 is CASSQEQSLSNQPQHF. The CDR3 DNA sequence: TGCGCCAGCAGCCAAGAACAGTCCCTAAGCAATCAGCCCCAGCATTTT. The chain couples TRBV4-1 to TRBJ1-5; no clear D. CDR1 and CDR2 (germline): MGHRA, YSYEKL. This CDR3 region has 16 residues. V was trimmed by 0 bases and J by 1 base, leaving 10 bases between them.

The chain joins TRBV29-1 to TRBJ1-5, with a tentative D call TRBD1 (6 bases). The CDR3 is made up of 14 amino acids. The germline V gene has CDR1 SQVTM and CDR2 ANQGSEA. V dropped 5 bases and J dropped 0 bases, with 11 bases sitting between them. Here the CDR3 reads CSVSADSSNQPQHF. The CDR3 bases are TGCAGCGTTTCCGCGGACAGTAGCAATCAGCCCCAGCATTTT.

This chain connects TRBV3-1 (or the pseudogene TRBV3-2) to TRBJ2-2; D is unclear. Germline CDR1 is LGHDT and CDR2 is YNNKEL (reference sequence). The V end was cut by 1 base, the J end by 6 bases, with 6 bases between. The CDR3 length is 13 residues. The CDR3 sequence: CASSQVRAGELFF. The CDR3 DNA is TGTGCCAGCAGCCAAGTACGGGCCGGGGAGCTGTTTTTT.

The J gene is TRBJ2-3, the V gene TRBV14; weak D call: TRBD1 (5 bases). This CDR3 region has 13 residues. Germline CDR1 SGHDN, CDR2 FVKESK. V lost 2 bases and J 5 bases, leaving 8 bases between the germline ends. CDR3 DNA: TGTGCCAGCAGCCAAATAGGGGAAGATACGCAGTATTTT. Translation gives CASSQIGEDTQYF.

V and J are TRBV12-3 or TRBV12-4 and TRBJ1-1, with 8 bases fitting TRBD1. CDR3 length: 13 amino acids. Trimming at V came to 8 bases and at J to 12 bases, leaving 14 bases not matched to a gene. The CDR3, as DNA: TGTGCCAGCCTTTCTCTCGGACAGGGAAATACTTTCTTT. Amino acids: CASLSLGQGNTFF.

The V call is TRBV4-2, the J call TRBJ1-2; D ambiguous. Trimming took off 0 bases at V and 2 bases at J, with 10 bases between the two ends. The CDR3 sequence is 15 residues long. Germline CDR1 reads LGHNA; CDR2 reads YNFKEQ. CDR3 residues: CASSQDPLWNYGYTF. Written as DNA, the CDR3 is TGTGCCAGCAGCCAAGATCCACTGTGGAACTATGGCTACACCTTC.

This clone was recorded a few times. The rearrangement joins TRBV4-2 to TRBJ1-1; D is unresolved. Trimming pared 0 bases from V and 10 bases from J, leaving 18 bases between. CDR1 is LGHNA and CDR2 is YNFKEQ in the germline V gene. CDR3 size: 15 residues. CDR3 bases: TGTGCCAGCAGCCAAGATGAAGCGGAATCCGGAAGAGCTTTCTTT. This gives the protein CASSQDEAESGRAFF.

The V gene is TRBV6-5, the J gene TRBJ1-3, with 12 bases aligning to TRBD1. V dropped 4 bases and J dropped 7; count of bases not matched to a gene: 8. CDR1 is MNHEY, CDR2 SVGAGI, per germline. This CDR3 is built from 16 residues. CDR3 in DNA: TGTGCCAGCAGTTCGCCCGGGACAGGGGGCTTGAACACCATATATTTT. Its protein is CASSSPGTGGLNTIYF.

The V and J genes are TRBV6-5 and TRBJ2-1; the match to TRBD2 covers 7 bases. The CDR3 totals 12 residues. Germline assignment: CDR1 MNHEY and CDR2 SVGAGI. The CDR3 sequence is CAAGSEDYEQFF. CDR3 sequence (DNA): TGTGCAGCGGGGTCGGAAGATTATGAGCAGTTCTTC.